The source of this T cell receptor (beta chain) is a study of identical twins' blood T cells. Germline CDR1 and CDR2: SEHNR and FQNEAQ (reference sequence). This CDR3 has 18 residues. V dropped 1 base and J dropped 5; count of bases not matched to a gene: 12. MiXCR was run by TCRdb on the 5' RACE reads, yielding one entry per CDR3 protein. This sample has hundreds of thousands of distinct CDR3 sequences, with over 25% found just once. This clonotype has just a few counts. The receptor was derived from a woman aged 18-49 years in good health. The specimen sequenced was PBMCs. V usage is TRBV7-9 and J usage is TRBJ2-3, with 10 bases aligning to TRBD2. CDR3 loop: CASSLGSGGTRTKDTQYF. In nucleotides, the CDR3 is TGTGCCAGCAGCTTAGGTAGCGGGGGGACGAGAACCAAAGATACGCAGTATTTT. Complete variable domain (other parts from reference TRBV7-9 and TRBJ2-3): DTGVSQNPRHKITKRGQNVTFRCDPISEHNRLYWYRQTLGQGPEFLTYFQNEAQLEKSRLLSDRFSAERPKGSFSTLEIQRTEQGDSAMYLCASSLGSGGTRTKDTQYFGPGTRLTVL.